These 30 T cell receptor beta chains were all obtained from the same sample, sequenced in a study of monozygotic twins with inflammatory bowel disease. TCRdb derives one entry per CDR3 protein from the 5' RACE reads, leaving out DNA. This repertoire includes a few hundred thousand distinct CDR3 sequences. The sample taken for sequencing was blood. These receptors were obtained from a human donor with ulcerative colitis or Crohn's disease, or a healthy co-twin of an affected twin (not recorded which).

The V call is TRBV7-2, the J call TRBJ2-3; lacking DNA, the TRBD1 call made by TCRdb goes unchecked. Germline V lookup: CDR1 SGHTA, CDR2 FQGNSA. This CDR3 is built from 15 residues. CDR3 amino acids: CASSPQGLGSDTQYF.

The J gene is TRBJ2-1, the V gene TRBV2; TCRdb's D gene call, TRBD1, goes unchecked for lack of DNA. CDR1 and CDR2 (germline): SNHLY, FYNNEI. The CDR3 runs to 14 residues. The CDR3 sequence is CASSEQRTGFEQFF.

The chain carries TRBV11-2 and TRBJ2-5; TCRdb gives TRBD2 as the D gene, but with no DNA this cannot be confirmed. The CDR3 has 18 amino acids. CDR1 and CDR2 from the germline V gene are SGHAT and FQNNGV. This CDR3 is CASSLGGLADLYQETQYF.

The chain's CDR3 is CASSADRERGFGSSYEQYF. The V and J genes are TRBV11-2 and TRBJ2-7; TCRdb proposes TRBD1, but this gene call is untestable without DNA. The CDR3 runs to 19 residues. The germline V gene has CDR1 SGHAT and CDR2 FQNNGV.

The chain joins TRBV19 to TRBJ2-1; with no DNA, the TCRdb D assignment of TRBD1 cannot be verified. CDR3 length equals 15 residues. Germline values: CDR1 LNHDA, CDR2 SQIVND (reference sequence). CDR3 residues: CASSTGRGRSNEQFF.

J is TRBJ1-5 and V is TRBV30; the TRBD1 assignment by TCRdb is unverifiable without DNA. This CDR3 is built from 14 residues. Germline V gene lookup returns CDR1 GTSNPN and CDR2 SVGIG (reference sequence). The CDR3 here is CAWNRGLSNQPQHF.

V usage is TRBV5-1 and J usage is TRBJ2-7; TCRdb names TRBD1, which stays unverified in the absence of DNA. This CDR3 region has 13 residues. Germline V CDR1 and CDR2: SGHRS, YFSETQ. The CDR3 loop reads CASSYNRVDGQYF.

This chain connects TRBV5-4 to TRBJ2-7; TCRdb proposes TRBD1, but this gene call is untestable without DNA. This CDR3 region has 14 residues. Germline V lookup: CDR1 SGHNT, CDR2 YYREEE (reference sequence). CDR3 amino acids: CASSPDRTFGEQYF.

The chain carries TRBV28 and TRBJ2-5; TCRdb's D gene call, TRBD1, goes unchecked for lack of DNA. The CDR3 has 15 residues. In germline, CDR1 is MDHEN, CDR2 SYDVKM. The CDR3 loop reads CASTSSGQGQETQYF.

This chain joins TRBV7-2 and TRBJ1-2. The CDR3 has 14 residues. From germline, CDR1 is SGHTA and CDR2 FQGNSA. CDR3 residues: CASSNGEGILGYTF.

The rearrangement links TRBV7-2 to TRBJ1-1; TCRdb reports TRBD1, a call that lacks DNA to check it against. The germline CDR1 and CDR2 sequences are SGHTA and FQGNSA. This CDR3 is built from 14 residues. The CDR3 loop reads CASSPQSVSGEAFF.

V is TRBV5-4 and J is TRBJ2-3; the D gene TCRdb calls, TRBD1, cannot be checked with no DNA. Germline CDR1 SGHNT, CDR2 YYREEE (reference sequence). CDR3 length: 16 residues. The CDR3: CASSLVRGASTDTQYF.

V is TRBV3-1 and J is TRBJ1-5. This CDR3 is 15 amino acids long. CDR1 and CDR2 (germline): LGHDT, YNNKEL (reference sequence). The CDR3 here is CASSQESYSNQPQHF.

The rearrangement links TRBV5-6 to TRBJ2-3; TCRdb's D gene call, TRBD2, goes unchecked for lack of DNA. Germline CDR1 and CDR2: SGHDT and YYEEEE. The CDR3 covers 15 residues. The CDR3 here is CASSLYSGAGDTQYF.

The chain employs TRBV2 and TRBJ2-1; TCRdb lists TRBD1, though no DNA is available to test this call. Germline assignment: CDR1 SNHLY and CDR2 FYNNEI. The length of the CDR3 is 15 residues. This CDR3 reads CASRGDRGPNNEQFF. Supplemented by reference TRBV2 and TRBJ2-1, the full variable domain reads EPEVTQTPSHQVTQMGQEVILRCVPISNHLYFYWYRQILGQKVEFLVSFYNNEISEKSEIFDDQFSVERPDGSNFTLKIRSTKLEDSAMYFCASRGDRGPNNEQFFGPGTRLTVL.

The J gene is TRBJ1-2, the V gene TRBV15; with no DNA, the TCRdb D assignment of TRBD1 cannot be verified. The CDR3 runs 12 residues. Germline assignment: CDR1 LNHNV and CDR2 YYDKDF (reference sequence). CDR3: CATGGHTYGYTF.

This CDR3 is CAILDYGNYEQYF. The chain combines TRBV28 with TRBJ2-7; without DNA, the TCRdb call of TRBD2 cannot be checked. The CDR3 sequence is 13 residues long. Germline V gene lookup returns CDR1 MDHEN and CDR2 SYDVKM.

The gene calls are TRBV28 and TRBJ2-2; there is no DNA to check the TCRdb D call of TRBD2. The germline V gene has CDR1 MDHEN and CDR2 SYDVKM. The CDR3 is 16 amino acids. The CDR3 spells CASSFLSGRGSGELFF.

CDR3 in amino acids: CATKDTNEQETQYF. The J gene is TRBJ2-5, the V gene TRBV24-1; the TCRdb call, TRBD1, lacks DNA for checking. Germline V lookup: CDR1 KGHDR, CDR2 SFDVKD. The CDR3 consists of 14 residues.

The J gene is TRBJ2-7, the V gene TRBV18. The CDR3 consists of 15 residues. Germline V gene data show CDR1 as KGHSH and CDR2 as LQKENI. The CDR3 loop is CASSPTGGQGYEQYF.

The chain recombines TRBV10-3 with TRBJ2-7; TCRdb's D call, TRBD1, is unchecked because there is no DNA. Germline CDR1 reads ENHRY; CDR2 reads SYGVKD. The CDR3 is made up of 15 amino acids. The CDR3 here is CAISGAGTGIVEQYF.

The chain joins TRBV12-3 or TRBV12-4 to TRBJ2-5; TCRdb lists TRBD1, though no DNA is available to test this call. The CDR3 covers 15 residues. The CDR3 region is CASSLRTGSQETQYF.

The V call is TRBV20-1, the J call TRBJ2-5; as DNA is missing, the TRBD1 call by TCRdb cannot be tested. The CDR3 has 14 residues. The V gene's germline CDR1 is DFQATT and CDR2 SNEGSKA (reference sequence). The CDR3 spells CSARDLTAGETQYF.

The rearrangement joins TRBV20-1 to TRBJ2-7. The CDR3 runs to 11 residues. Germline V gene data show CDR1 as DFQATT and CDR2 as SNEGSKA (reference sequence). CDR3 in amino acids: CSARQFYEQYF.

The rearrangement uses TRBV12-3 or TRBV12-4 and TRBJ1-6; TCRdb indicates TRBD1, and absent DNA this call remains unverified. The CDR3 length is 14 residues. The CDR3 loop reads CASSGGGEYSPLHF.

The chain is built from TRBV10-3 and TRBJ1-6; as DNA is missing, the TRBD1 call by TCRdb cannot be tested. From germline, CDR1 is ENHRY and CDR2 SYGVKD. This CDR3 contains 14 residues. The CDR3 sequence: CAISQGTVNSPLHF.

The chain recombines TRBV15 with TRBJ2-1; TCRdb picks TRBD1, but there is no DNA to check that call. The CDR3 is made up of 16 amino acids. Germline-derived CDR1 and CDR2 are LNHNV and YYDKDF (reference sequence). Here the CDR3 reads CATSRDPSPFTNEQFF.

The V and J genes are TRBV21-1 and TRBJ2-2. TRBV21-1 is a pseudogene locus. The CDR3 runs 14 residues. The CDR3 is CASSRLSNTGELFF.

The chain combines TRBV6-1 with TRBJ1-2; the D gene TCRdb calls, TRBD1, cannot be checked with no DNA. This CDR3 has 15 amino acids. Per germline, CDR1 MNHNS and CDR2 SASEGT. CDR3 sequence: CASRGLTGAGYGYTF.

The chain recombines TRBV5-6 with TRBJ2-5; the D gene TCRdb calls, TRBD2, cannot be checked with no DNA. Germline V gives CDR1 SGHDT, CDR2 YYEEEE. The CDR3 runs to 14 residues. The CDR3 protein is CASSLRGPQETQYF.